A selection of T cell receptor beta chains follows, all from one sample in a study of neurological immune-mediated disorders. TCRdb independently ran MiXCR on the 5' RACE reads; one entry per CDR3 protein. This table holds approximately 85,000 distinct CDR3 sequences, 4.3% found once. The source material was PBMCs. These receptors were taken from a woman aged 55-70 years with multiple sclerosis. CDR3s include the opening cysteine and the closing phenylalanine or tryptophan. D genes are given only for firm matches. The listing skips clone size in some rows; elsewhere it reads once, few, many or a size class.

cdr3_length	clone_size	v_call	j_call	d_call	cdr3_nt	cdr3_aa
12	many	TRBV20-1	TRBJ2-7	-	TGCAGTGCTAGAGTCGAACCACACGAGCAGTACTTC	CSARVEPHEQYF
15	many	TRBV2	TRBJ2-1	TRBD1	TGTGCCAGCACAGACGGGACAGGGTCCTACAATGAGCAGTTCTTC	CASTDGTGSYNEQFF
15	many	TRBV6-2/TRBV6-3	TRBJ1-5	-	TGTGCCAGCAGTTACTCGGGCAGGCAAGGTCAGCCCCAGCATTTT	CASSYSGRQGQPQHF
13	many	TRBV29-1	TRBJ2-7	-	TGCAGCGTTGATAAAACAGGGTTGAACGAGCAGTACTTC	CSVDKTGLNEQYF
12	many	TRBV5-1	TRBJ2-3	-	TGCGCCAAGAGAAACTGGGTAGATACGCAGTATTTT	CAKRNWVDTQYF
16	-	TRBV3-1	TRBJ1-2	TRBD1	TGTGCCAGCAGCCAATCCGGGGGACAGGCGAACTATGGCTACACCTTC	CASSQSGGQANYGYTF
16	many	TRBV5-1	TRBJ2-7	-	TGCGCCAGCAGCTTGGACTTGCGACACTATACCTACGAGCAGTACTTC	CASSLDLRHYTYEQYF
15	many	TRBV12-3/TRBV12-4	TRBJ2-3	TRBD2	TGTGCCAGCAGTTTCGCGCTAGCGGGCACAGATACGCAGTATTTT	CASSFALAGTDTQYF
15	many	TRBV3-1	TRBJ1-5	-	TGTGCCAGCAGCCAAGCACAGGGTAGCAATCAGCCCCAGCATTTT	CASSQAQGSNQPQHF
14	many	TRBV6-5	TRBJ2-1	TRBD1	TGTGCCAGCACCTCAGACAGGGGGATCAATGAGCAGTTCTTC	CASTSDRGINEQFF
15	many	TRBV6-5	TRBJ2-7	TRBD1	TGTGCCAGCAGACCCGACAGGGGGAGCTCCTACGAGCAGTACTTC	CASRPDRGSSYEQYF
14	many	TRBV5-1	TRBJ1-4	TRBD1	TGCGCCAGCAGCTTACAGGGGGCGAATGAAAAACTGTTTTTT	CASSLQGANEKLFF
11	-	TRBV6-2/TRBV6-3	TRBJ1-2	-	TGTGCCAGCAGCACGACAAATGGCTACACCTTC	CASSTTNGYTF
15	many	TRBV5-1	TRBJ2-2	TRBD2	TGCGCCAGCAGCCCGGGGGGGACGAACACCGGGGAGCTGTTTTTT	CASSPGGTNTGELFF
13	-	TRBV30	TRBJ1-5	-	TGTGCCTGGAGTTTGGGGGACCCTCAGCCCCAGCATTTT	CAWSLGDPQPQHF
13	many	TRBV20-1	TRBJ2-7	-	TGCAGTGCTAGAGATGGTGGTTTGGAGGAGCAGTACTTC	CSARDGGLEEQYF
16	many	TRBV5-1	TRBJ2-1	TRBD2	TGCGCCAGCAGCTTGGTCCCTAGCGGCGATTACAATGAGCAGTTCTTC	CASSLVPSGDYNEQFF
16	many	TRBV15	TRBJ1-5	-	TGTGCCACCAGCAGAGGGGAGGGAAGGAGCAATCAGCCCCAGCATTTT	CATSRGEGRSNQPQHF
14	many	TRBV12-3/TRBV12-4	TRBJ1-1	-	TGTGCCAGCAGTTTGAGCCGGGCGAACACTGAAGCTTTCTTT	CASSLSRANTEAFF
17	many	TRBV11-2	TRBJ1-5	-	TGTGCCAGCAGCTTAAAGCCAGCTTTTGTGGCCAATCAGCCCCAGCATTTT	CASSLKPAFVANQPQHF
16	many	TRBV6-5	TRBJ1-5	TRBD1	TGTGCCAGCAGGGCTGGACAGGGGGCCCTCAATCAGCCCCAGCATTTT	CASRAGQGALNQPQHF
13	many	TRBV7-2	TRBJ2-7	-	TGTGCCAGCGGAGTCGGATCGTCCTACGAGCAGTACTTC	CASGVGSSYEQYF
13	many	TRBV20-1	TRBJ2-7	-	TGCAGTGCTAGAGATGGGTCCTGGGGGAAGCAGTACTTC	CSARDGSWGKQYF
15	many	TRBV7-8	TRBJ1-5	-	TGTGCCAGCAGCTTAGTGCAGGGGCCGGAGCAGCCCCAGCATTTT	CASSLVQGPEQPQHF
10	many	TRBV12-3/TRBV12-4	TRBJ2-3	-	TGTGCCAGTGGGTGGGCTACGCAGTATTTT	CASGWATQYF
13	many	TRBV20-1	TRBJ1-1	-	TGCAGTGCTAGAGCCGGGCAGAACACTGAAGCTTTCTTT	CSARAGQNTEAFF
15	many	TRBV15	TRBJ1-4	-	TGTGCCACCAGCAGAGATCCGGGTCCGAATGAAAAACTGTTTTTT	CATSRDPGPNEKLFF